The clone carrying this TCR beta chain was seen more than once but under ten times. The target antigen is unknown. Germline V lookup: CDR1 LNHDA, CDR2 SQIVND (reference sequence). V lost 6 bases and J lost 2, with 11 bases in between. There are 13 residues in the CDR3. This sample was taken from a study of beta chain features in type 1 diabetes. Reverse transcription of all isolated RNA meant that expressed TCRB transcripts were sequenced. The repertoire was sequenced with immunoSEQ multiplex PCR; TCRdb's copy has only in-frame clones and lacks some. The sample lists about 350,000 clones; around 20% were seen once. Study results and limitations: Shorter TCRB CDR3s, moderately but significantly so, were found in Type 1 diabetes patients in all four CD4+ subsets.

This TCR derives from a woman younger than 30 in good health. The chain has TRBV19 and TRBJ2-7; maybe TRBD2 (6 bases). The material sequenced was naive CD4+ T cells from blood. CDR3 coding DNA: TGTGCCAGTAGAAGGGAGGCAGCCTACGAGCAGTACTTC. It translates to CASRREAAYEQYF.